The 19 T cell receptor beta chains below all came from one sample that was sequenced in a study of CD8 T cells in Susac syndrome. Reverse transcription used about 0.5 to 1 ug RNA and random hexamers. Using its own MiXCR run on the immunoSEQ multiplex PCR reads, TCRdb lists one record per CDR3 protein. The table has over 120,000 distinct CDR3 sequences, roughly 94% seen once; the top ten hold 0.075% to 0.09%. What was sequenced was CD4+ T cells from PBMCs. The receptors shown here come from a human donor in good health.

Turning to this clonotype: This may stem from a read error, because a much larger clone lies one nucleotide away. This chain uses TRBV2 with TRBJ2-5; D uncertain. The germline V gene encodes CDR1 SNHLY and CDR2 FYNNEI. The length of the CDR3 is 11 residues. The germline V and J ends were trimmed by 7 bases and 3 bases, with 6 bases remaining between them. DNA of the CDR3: TGTGCCAGCATCTTAGAAGAGACCCAGTACTTC. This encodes CASILEETQYF.

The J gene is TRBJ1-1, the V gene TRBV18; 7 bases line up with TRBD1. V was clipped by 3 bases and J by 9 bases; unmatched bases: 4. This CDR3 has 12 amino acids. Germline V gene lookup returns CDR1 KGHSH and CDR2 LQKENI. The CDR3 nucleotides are TGTGCCAGCTCACCGGGGACAGATCAAGCTTTCTTT. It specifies CASSPGTDQAFF. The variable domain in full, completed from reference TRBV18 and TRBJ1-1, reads NAGVMQNPRHLVRRRGQEARLRCSPMKGHSHVYWYRQLPEEGLKFMVYLQKENIIDESGMPKERFSAEFPKEGPSILRIQQVVRGDSAAYFCASSPGTDQAFFGQGTRLTVV.

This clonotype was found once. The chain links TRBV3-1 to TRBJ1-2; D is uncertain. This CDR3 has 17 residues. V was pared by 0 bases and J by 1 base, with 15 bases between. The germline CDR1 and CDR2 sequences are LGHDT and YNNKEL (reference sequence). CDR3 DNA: TGTGCCAGCAGCCAAGATCGTTGGATCCGGGATAACTATGGCTACACCTTC. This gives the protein CASSQDRWIRDNYGYTF.

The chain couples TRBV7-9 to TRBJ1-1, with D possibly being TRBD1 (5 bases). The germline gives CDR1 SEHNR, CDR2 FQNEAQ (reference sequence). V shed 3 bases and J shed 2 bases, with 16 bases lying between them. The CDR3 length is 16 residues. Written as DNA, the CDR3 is TGTGCCAGCAGCTTGGATTCTCTAGACAGAAACACTGAAGCTTTCTTT. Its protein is CASSLDSLDRNTEAFF.

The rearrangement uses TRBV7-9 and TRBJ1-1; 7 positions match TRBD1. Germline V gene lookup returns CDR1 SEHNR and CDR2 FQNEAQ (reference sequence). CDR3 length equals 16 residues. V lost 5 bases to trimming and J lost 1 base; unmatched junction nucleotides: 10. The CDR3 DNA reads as TGTGCCAGCAGCCCTCGGGGACAGCAAGCGAACACTGAAGCTTTCTTT. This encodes CASSPRGQQANTEAFF. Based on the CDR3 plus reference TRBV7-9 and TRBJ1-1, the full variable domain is DTGVSQNPRHKITKRGQNVTFRCDPISEHNRLYWYRQTLGQGPEFLTYFQNEAQLEKSRLLSDRFSAERPKGSFSTLEIQRTEQGDSAMYLCASSPRGQQANTEAFFGQGTRLTVV.

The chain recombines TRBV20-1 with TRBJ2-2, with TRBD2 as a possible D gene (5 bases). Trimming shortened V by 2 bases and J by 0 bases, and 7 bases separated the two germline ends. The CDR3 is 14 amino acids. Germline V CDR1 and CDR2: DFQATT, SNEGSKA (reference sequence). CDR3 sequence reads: CSARKLANTGELFF. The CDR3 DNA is TGCAGTGCTAGAAAACTAGCGAACACCGGGGAGCTGTTTTTT.

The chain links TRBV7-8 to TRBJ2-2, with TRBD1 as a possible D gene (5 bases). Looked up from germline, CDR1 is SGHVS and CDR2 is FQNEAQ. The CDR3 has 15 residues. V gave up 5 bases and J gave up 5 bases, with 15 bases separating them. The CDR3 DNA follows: TGTGCCAGCAGCCAAGGACAACTTGGGACCGGGGAGCTGTTTTTT. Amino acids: CASSQGQLGTGELFF. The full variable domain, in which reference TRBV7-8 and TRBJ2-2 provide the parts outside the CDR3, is GAGVSQSPRYKVAKRGQDVALRCDPISGHVSLFWYQQALGQGPEFLTYFQNEAQLDKSGLPSDRFFAERPEGSVSTLKIQRTQQEDSAVYLCASSQGQLGTGELFFGEGSRLTVL.

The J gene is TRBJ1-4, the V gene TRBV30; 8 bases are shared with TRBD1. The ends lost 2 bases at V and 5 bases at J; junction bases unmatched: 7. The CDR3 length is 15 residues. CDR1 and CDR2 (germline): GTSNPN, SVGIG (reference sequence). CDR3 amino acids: CAWSQGTGPNEKLFF. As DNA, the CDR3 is TGTGCCTGGAGTCAAGGGACAGGCCCGAATGAAAAACTGTTTTTT.

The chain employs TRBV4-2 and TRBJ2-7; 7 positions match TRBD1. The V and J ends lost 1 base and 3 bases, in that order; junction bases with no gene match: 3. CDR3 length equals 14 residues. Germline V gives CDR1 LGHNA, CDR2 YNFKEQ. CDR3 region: CASSQVQGNYEQYF. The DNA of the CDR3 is TGTGCCAGCAGCCAAGTACAGGGGAACTACGAGCAGTACTTC.

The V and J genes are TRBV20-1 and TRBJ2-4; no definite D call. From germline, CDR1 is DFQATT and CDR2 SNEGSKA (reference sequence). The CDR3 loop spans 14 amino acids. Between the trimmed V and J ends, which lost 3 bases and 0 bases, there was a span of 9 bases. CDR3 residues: CSAREPEAKNIQYF. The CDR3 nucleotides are TGCAGTGCTAGGGAACCTGAAGCCAAAAACATTCAGTACTTC.

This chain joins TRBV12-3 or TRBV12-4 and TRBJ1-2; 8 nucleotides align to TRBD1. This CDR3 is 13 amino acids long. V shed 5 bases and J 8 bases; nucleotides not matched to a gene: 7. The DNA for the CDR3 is TGTGCCAGCAGTAAGGACAGGGCTGCCGGCTACACCTTC. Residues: CASSKDRAAGYTF.

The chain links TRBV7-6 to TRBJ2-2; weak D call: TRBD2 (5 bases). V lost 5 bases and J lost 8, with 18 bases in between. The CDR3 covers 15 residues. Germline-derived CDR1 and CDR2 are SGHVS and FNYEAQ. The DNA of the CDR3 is TGTGCCAGCAGCCCCTACGAGGTGGGAGTGGGGGAGCTGTTTTTT. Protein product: CASSPYEVGVGELFF.

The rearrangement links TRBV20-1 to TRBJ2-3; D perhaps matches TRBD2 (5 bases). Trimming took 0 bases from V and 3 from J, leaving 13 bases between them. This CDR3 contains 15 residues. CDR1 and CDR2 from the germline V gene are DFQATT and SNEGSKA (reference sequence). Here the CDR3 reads CSARDRGLNTDTQYF. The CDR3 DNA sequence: TGCAGTGCTAGAGATCGCGGGCTAAATACAGATACGCAGTATTTT.

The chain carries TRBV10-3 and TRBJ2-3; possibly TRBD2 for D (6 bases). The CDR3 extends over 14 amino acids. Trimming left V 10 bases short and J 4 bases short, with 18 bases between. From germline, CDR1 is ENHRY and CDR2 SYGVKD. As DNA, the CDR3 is TGTGCCACCGCCCGCGGGGAGTCGGCAGATACGCAGTATTTT. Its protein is CATARGESADTQYF.

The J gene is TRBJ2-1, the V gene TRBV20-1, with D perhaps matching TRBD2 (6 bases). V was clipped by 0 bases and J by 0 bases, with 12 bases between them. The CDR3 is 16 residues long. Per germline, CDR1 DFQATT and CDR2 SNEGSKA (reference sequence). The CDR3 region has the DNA TGCAGTGCTAGAGACGCGGGGAGTAGCTCCTACAATGAGCAGTTCTTC. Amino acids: CSARDAGSSSYNEQFF.

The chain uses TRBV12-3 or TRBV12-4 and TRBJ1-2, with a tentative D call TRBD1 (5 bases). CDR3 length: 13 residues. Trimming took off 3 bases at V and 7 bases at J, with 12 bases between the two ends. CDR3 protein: CASSLVRDGGYTF. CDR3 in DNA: TGTGCCAGCAGTTTGGTGAGGGACGGTGGCTACACCTTC.

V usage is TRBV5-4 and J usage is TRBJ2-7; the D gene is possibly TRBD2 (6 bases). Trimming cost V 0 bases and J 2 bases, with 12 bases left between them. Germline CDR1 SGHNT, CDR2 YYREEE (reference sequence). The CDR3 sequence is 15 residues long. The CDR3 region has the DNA TGTGCCAGCAGCTTGGGCGGGATGGGGACCTACGAGCAGTACTTC. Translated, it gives CASSLGGMGTYEQYF.

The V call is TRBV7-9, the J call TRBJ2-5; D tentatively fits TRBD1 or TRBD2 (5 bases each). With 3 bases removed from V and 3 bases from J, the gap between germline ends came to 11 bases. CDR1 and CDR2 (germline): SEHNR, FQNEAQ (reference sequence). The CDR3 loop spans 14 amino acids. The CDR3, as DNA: TGTGCCAGCAGCTTCCGGGGCATGGAAGAGACCCAGTACTTC. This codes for CASSFRGMEETQYF.

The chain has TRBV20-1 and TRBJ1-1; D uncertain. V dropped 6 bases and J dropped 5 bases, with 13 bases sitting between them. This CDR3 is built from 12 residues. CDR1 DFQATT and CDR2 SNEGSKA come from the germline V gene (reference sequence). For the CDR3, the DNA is TGCAGTGCCTCCCGCGGGAGGACTGAAGCTTTCTTT. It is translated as CSASRGRTEAFF.